These 5 T cell receptor beta chains were all obtained from the same sample, sequenced in a study of blood T cell repertoires in COVID-19. Sequencing was performed with immunoSEQ multiplex PCR; in TCRdb, only in-frame clones are kept and a portion is missing. The sample carries about 180,000 clones, 85% recorded once. Sequencing was performed on PBMCs or T cells enriched from blood (not recorded which). These receptors all stem from a man in his forties or fifties who had recovered from COVID-19.

CDR3 nucleotide sequence: TGTGCCAGCAGCTCTCACCCTTTAGCGGCCAATGAGCAGTTCTTC. It yields the protein CASSSHPLAANEQFF. This chain joins TRBV13 and TRBJ2-1; D might be TRBD2 (6 bases). This CDR3 is 15 amino acids long. V lost 4 bases to trimming and J lost 6 bases, with 16 bases between them. CDR1 and CDR2 (germline): PRHDT, FYEKMQ (reference sequence).

This rearrangement joins TRBV6-5 to TRBJ1-5; 8 nucleotides line up with TRBD1. Germline V lookup: CDR1 MNHEY, CDR2 SVGAGI. Trimming removed 8 bases from V and 5 bases from J; junction bases left unmatched: 8. CDR3 length equals 14 residues. The CDR3 spells CASRPGTGHQPQHF. The CDR3 DNA reads as TGTGCCAGCCGCCCCGGGACAGGCCATCAGCCCCAGCATTTT.

J is TRBJ2-4 and V is TRBV28; D gene ambiguous. V was trimmed by 4 bases and J by 7 bases, leaving 5 bases between them. Germline V gene lookup returns CDR1 MDHEN and CDR2 SYDVKM. The CDR3 sequence is 11 residues long. The DNA of the CDR3 is TGTGCCAGCAGTTCTCTTAACATTCAGTACTTC. This encodes CASSSLNIQYF. The variable domain in full, with the rest retrieved from reference TRBV28 and TRBJ2-4, is DVKVTQSSRYLVKRTGEKVFLECVQDMDHENMFWYRQDPGLGLRLIYFSYDVKMKEKGDIPEGYSVSREKKERFSLILESASTNQTSMYLCASSSLNIQYFGAGTRLSVL.

The rearrangement uses TRBV6-4 and TRBJ2-7; 7 positions agree with TRBD2. The CDR3 extends over 13 amino acids. Looked up from germline, CDR1 is MRHNA and CDR2 is SNTAGT. The trim removed 5 bases at V and 2 bases at J, leaving 3 bases unmatched. The CDR3 protein is CASSPSGTYEQYF. The CDR3 nucleotides read TGTGCCAGCAGTCCTAGCGGCACCTACGAGCAGTACTTC.

V usage is TRBV11-2 and J usage is TRBJ1-3, with TRBD1 as a possible D gene (6 bases). With 5 bases removed from V and 2 bases from J, the gap between germline ends came to 16 bases. Germline V gene data show CDR1 as SGHAT and CDR2 as FQNNGV. The CDR3 length is 16 residues. The CDR3 nucleotides read TGTGCCAGCAGCGAAACAGGGTTGGGGCCTGGAAACACCATATATTTT. This gives the protein CASSETGLGPGNTIYF.